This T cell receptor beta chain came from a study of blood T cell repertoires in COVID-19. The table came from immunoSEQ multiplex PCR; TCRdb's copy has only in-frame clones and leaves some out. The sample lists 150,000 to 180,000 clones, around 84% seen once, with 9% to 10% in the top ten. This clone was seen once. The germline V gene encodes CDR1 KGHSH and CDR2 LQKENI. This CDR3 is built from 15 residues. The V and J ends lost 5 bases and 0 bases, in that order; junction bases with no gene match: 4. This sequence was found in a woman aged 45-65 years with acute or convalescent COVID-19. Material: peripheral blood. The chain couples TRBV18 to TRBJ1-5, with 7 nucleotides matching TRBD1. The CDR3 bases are TGTGCCAGCTCAGGGACAGTCGATAGCAATCAGCCCCAGCATTTT. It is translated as CASSGTVDSNQPQHF.